This TCR beta chain appears in the sequencing data of a study of blood T cell repertoires in COVID-19. Across the whole study: Samples of COVID-19 (acute and convalescent) were obtained from the United States, Italy and Spain.

The CDR3 consists of 12 residues. The ends were cut back, 1 base at V and 8 bases at J, with 7 bases in the middle. Germline CDR1 and CDR2: MGHRA and YSYEKL. The repertoire was sequenced with immunoSEQ multiplex PCR; TCRdb's copy has only in-frame clones and lacks some. Of some 140,000 clones listed, about 89% are singletons. The chain employs TRBV4-1 and TRBJ2-3; a weak D match, TRBD2 (6 bases). Sequenced input: peripheral blood. The receptor's source is a man in his fifties with acute or convalescent COVID-19. Here the CDR3 DNA reads TGCGCCAGCAGCCAAGTGGGGGGTACGCAGTATTTT. This gives the protein CASSQVGGTQYF.